This T cell receptor (beta chain) is drawn from a study of early T cells in non-severe SARS-CoV-2 infection. The CDR3 spans 17 residues. The ends lost 4 bases at V and 4 bases at J; junction bases unmatched: 12. Germline V lookup: CDR1 MGHRA, CDR2 YSYEKL. Individual cDNA molecules received unique molecular identifiers during library preparation. TCRdb re-analysed the 5' RACE reads in MiXCR, keeping a single row per CDR3 protein. The data show over 55,000 distinct CDR3 sequences, 12% seen once. This TCR derives from an adult who was a healthcare worker with PCR-confirmed SARS-CoV-2 infection or an uninfected control (not recorded which). This chain connects TRBV4-1 to TRBJ2-2; 7 nucleotides match TRBD2. The sample was whole blood, taken at baseline. CDR3 loop: CASSRIASGVGTGELFF. CDR3 sequence (DNA): TGCGCCAGCAGCCGGATAGCAAGCGGGGTTGGCACCGGGGAGCTGTTTTTT.